This TCR beta chain was retrieved from a study of early T cells in non-severe SARS-CoV-2 infection. Study background: Sequencing was performed on bulk RNA from unsorted whole blood, leaving chains unpaired. General study findings and limits: The VDJdb matching leaned toward anti-spike CD8 responses and overlooked private and CD4 specificities.

Germline values: CDR1 LGHDT, CDR2 YNNKEL (reference sequence). V dropped 5 bases and J dropped 1; count of bases not matched to a gene: 6. This CDR3 spans 15 amino acids. Unique molecular identifiers were added to individual cDNA molecules. In TCRdb, the 5' RACE reads were re-called with MiXCR into one record per CDR3 protein. The sample includes under 45,000 distinct CDR3 sequences, about a tenth seen only once; the top ten take roughly 10%. Concerning this clonotype itself: Antigen: not known.

The V and J genes are TRBV3-1 and TRBJ1-2, with 8 bases aligning to TRBD1. The sample taken for sequencing was whole blood. This sequence was found in an adult who was a healthcare worker with PCR-confirmed SARS-CoV-2 infection or an uninfected control (not recorded which). Written as DNA, the CDR3 is TGTGCCAGCAGCTTAACGACAGGGGTTAACTATGGCTACACCTTC. Amino acid sequence: CASSLTTGVNYGYTF.